Below are 4 T cell receptor beta chains sequenced from a single sample in a study of Ad26.COV2.S vaccination and SARS-CoV-2 variants. The treatment is: around 19 received Ad26.COV2.S at low or high dose, single or two shots; about 5 received placebo; per-sample allocation not given. Material that was analyzed had been drawn on day 63 after the first vaccine or placebo injection. Measured with immunoSEQ multiplex PCR; TCRdb has only the in-frame clones, and not every one. The sample shows about 350,000 clones, more than 85% of them seen only once. Sequenced material: peripheral blood, taken in a trial of Ad26.COV2.S vaccine versus placebo. Source of these receptors: a person between 18 and 59 years old who received the Ad26.COV2.S COVID-19 vaccine or a placebo.

This chain links TRBV3-1 (or the pseudogene TRBV3-2) with TRBJ2-7, with a weak D call TRBD2 (6 bases). The CDR3 loop spans 14 amino acids. CDR1 is LGHDT, CDR2 YNNKEL, per germline (reference sequence). V was trimmed by 1 base and J by 3 bases, leaving 10 bases between them. DNA of the CDR3: TGTGCCAGCAGCCAAGCCGGGACTCGCTACGAGCAGTACTTC. It is translated as CASSQAGTRYEQYF.

V is TRBV9 and J is TRBJ1-1; D call uncertain. Germline V gene lookup returns CDR1 SGDLS and CDR2 YYNGEE. The CDR3 runs to 14 residues. V lost 0 bases, J lost 2 bases, and 8 bases lay in between. The CDR3 coding sequence is TGTGCCAGCAGCGTAGTGACACCAAACACTGAAGCTTTCTTT. Its protein is CASSVVTPNTEAFF.

The V and J genes are TRBV28 and TRBJ2-2; 7 nucleotides match TRBD1. There are 14 residues in the CDR3. Unmatched junction bases numbered 8, after V lost 6 bases and J lost 7 bases. Germline values: CDR1 MDHEN, CDR2 SYDVKM. CDR3 coding DNA: TGTGCCAGCAGACGACAGGGTGGATTCGGGGAGCTGTTTTTT. Translating it yields CASRRQGGFGELFF. The full variable domain, with the rest looked up from reference TRBV28 and TRBJ2-2, is DVKVTQSSRYLVKRTGEKVFLECVQDMDHENMFWYRQDPGLGLRLIYFSYDVKMKEKGDIPEGYSVSREKKERFSLILESASTNQTSMYLCASRRQGGFGELFFGEGSRLTVL.

The chain employs TRBV6-1 and TRBJ1-2; no definite D call. The germline V and J ends were trimmed by 3 bases and 1 base, with 3 bases remaining between them. Germline-derived CDR1 and CDR2 are MNHNS and SASEGT. This CDR3 is 12 amino acids long. CDR3 DNA: TGTGCCAGCAGTGATCGTAACTATGGCTACACCTTC. It is translated as CASSDRNYGYTF.